This T cell receptor beta chain was retrieved from a study of blood T cell repertoires in COVID-19. In the study overall: T cells, B-cell-depleted T cells, or PBMCs supplied cDNA or gDNA.

Looked up from germline, CDR1 is SGHVS and CDR2 is FQNEAQ. The ends were cut back, 3 bases at V and 8 bases at J, with 14 bases in the middle. The CDR3 is 15 residues long. The method was immunoSEQ multiplex PCR; TCRdb's version includes in-frame clones alone and lacks a portion of them. The table shows roughly 370,000 clones, with approximately 87% occurring only once. Sequenced sample: PBMCs or T cells enriched from blood (not recorded which). This clonotype was obtained from a woman between 45 and 60 years old who had recovered from COVID-19. The chain couples TRBV7-8 to TRBJ1-6, with D perhaps matching TRBD1 (5 bases). CDR3: CASSFLFSGDSPLHF. The CDR3 DNA reads TGTGCCAGCAGCTTCCTCTTCTCGGGGGATTCACCCCTCCACTTT.